This T cell receptor (beta chain) was sequenced in a study of neurological immune-mediated disorders. TCRdb reprocessed the 5' RACE reads via MiXCR and lists one record per CDR3 protein. The sample includes more than 70,000 distinct CDR3 sequences, roughly a tenth seen only once; the top ten take approximately 9.5%. This clonotype was seen at least ten times. The V segment lost 5 bases and the J segment 5 bases; nucleotides outside the gene matches: 6. This CDR3 is 15 amino acids long. The V gene's germline CDR1 is MNHEY and CDR2 SMNVEV (reference sequence). Time point meaning: longitudinal time-point 1 (baseline). Blood bank volunteers in Maryland, USA, served as healthy controls.

The TCR comes from a man aged 25 to 40 in good health. The chain is built from TRBV27 and TRBJ1-6; TRBD1 agrees at 7 bases. The sample was PBMCs. The CDR3 reads CASSVTGTDNSPLHF. The CDR3 coding sequence is TGTGCCAGCAGTGTGACAGGGACCGATAATTCACCCCTCCACTTT.